This passage covers 12 T cell receptor beta chains from one sample sequenced in a study of vaccination and CD4 T cells after COVID-19. Treatment of the sample: roughly 10-day PBMC culture with coronavirus spike peptide pools or control peptides (ViraFEST assay). An Oncomine TCR Beta short-read assay was used to sequence the DNA from cultured CD4+ T cells. From the PCR reads, TCRdb called clonotypes with MiXCR, one entry per CDR3 protein. The table lists 25,000 to 30,000 distinct CDR3 sequences, around 50% of them singletons, with about 28% in the top ten. For these TCRs, the target antigens are not known. Sequences were derived from CD4+ T cells from blood, cultured in vitro, sampled before SARS-CoV-2 vaccination. These receptors were taken from a human donor who received a COVID-19 vaccine.

This clonotype has more than one count but fewer than ten. The chain has TRBV15 and TRBJ1-2; D is undetermined. V shed 9 bases and J shed 3 bases, with 17 bases lying between them. CDR1 is LNHNV, CDR2 YYDKDF, per germline (reference sequence). This CDR3 has 14 amino acids. The DNA for the CDR3 is TGTGCCACGTGGCCAGGTTTCTCCGACTATGGCTACACCTTC. Translation gives CATWPGFSDYGYTF.

A few counts support this clonotype. The CDR3, as DNA: TGCGCCAGCAGCTTGGATTCCCCGGGGTATGGCTACACCTTC. It translates to CASSLDSPGYGYTF. The V gene is TRBV5-1, the J gene TRBJ1-2, with no clear D. This CDR3 has 14 amino acids. Germline V gene sequence: CDR1 SGHRS, CDR2 YFSETQ. The V end was cut by 0 bases, the J end by 5 bases, with 11 bases between.

The chain employs TRBV30 and TRBJ1-5, with D possibly being TRBD1 (6 bases). Germline V gene data show CDR1 as GTSNPN and CDR2 as SVGIG (reference sequence). The V end was cut by 0 bases, the J end by 2 bases, with 23 bases between. CDR3 length: 19 amino acids. The CDR3 DNA reads as TGTGCCTGGAGTGTCGGGTCGGGGGCCCGCCTTCTGGGCAATCAGCCCCAGCATTTT. Its protein product is CAWSVGSGARLLGNQPQHF.

In its sample, this clonotype was seen a few times. The junction departs from the called germline gene at one end, perhaps through a read error. This chain joins TRBV15 and TRBJ2-7; D remains unclear. The length of the CDR3 is 10 residues. Looked up from germline, CDR1 is LNHNV and CDR2 is YYDKDF (reference sequence). The CDR3 loop reads CATSGTFRDF. The CDR3 DNA follows: TGTGCCACCAGCGGAACATTCCGAGACTTC.

The chain joins TRBV11-2 to TRBJ2-7; D is perhaps TRBD1 (6 bases). The CDR3 covers 13 residues. CDR1 SGHAT and CDR2 FQNNGV come from the germline V gene. Trimming took 3 bases from V and 4 from J, leaving 10 bases between them. The CDR3 DNA follows: TGTGCCAGCAGCTTGAACAGGGCATACGAGCAGTACTTC. Protein sequence: CASSLNRAYEQYF.

The chain has TRBV6-1 and TRBJ2-7, with TRBD1 identical over 7 bases. Germline CDR1 MNHNS, CDR2 SASEGT. The ends lost 5 bases at V and 2 bases at J; junction bases unmatched: 3. The CDR3 is 13 amino acids. CDR3 loop: CASSRTGPYEQYF. The CDR3 DNA sequence: TGTGCCAGCAGTCGGACAGGCCCCTACGAGCAGTACTTC.

This chain connects TRBV29-1 to TRBJ2-3; 8 nucleotides align to TRBD2. CDR1 and CDR2 (germline): SQVTM, ANQGSEA. The length of the CDR3 is 13 residues. The ends lost 5 bases at V and 6 bases at J; junction bases unmatched: 7. DNA for the CDR3: TGCAGCGTTATTAGCGGGGTCGGGGATACGCAGTATTTT. Protein sequence: CSVISGVGDTQYF.

Remarks on this clonotype: This could be a read error, since a much larger clone is one nucleotide away. V usage is TRBV30 and J usage is TRBJ2-5; 7 bases are a match to TRBD1. J was trimmed by 5 bases and V by 2 bases; bases with no gene match: 8. This CDR3 region has 14 residues. Germline V lookup: CDR1 GTSNPN, CDR2 SVGIG (reference sequence). The CDR3 bases are TGTGCCTGGAGTCCCGAACAGGGGATTGAGACCCAGTACTTC. It encodes CAWSPEQGIETQYF. Looking up the rest from reference TRBV30 and TRBJ2-5 gives the full variable domain: SQTIHQWPATLVQPVGSPLSLECTVEGTSNPNLYWYRQAAGRGLQLLFYSVGIGQISSEVPQNLSASRPQDRQFILSSKKLLLSDSGFYLCAWSPEQGIETQYFGPGTRLLVL.

V gene TRBV5-1 combines with J gene TRBJ2-7, with a possible D match to TRBD1 (7 bases). Per germline, CDR1 SGHRS and CDR2 YFSETQ. V was cut by 2 bases and J by 4 bases, with 10 bases left in between. The CDR3 runs 13 residues. The CDR3, as DNA: TGCGCCAGCAGCTTCGCAGGGGGGTACGAGCAGTACTTC. It specifies CASSFAGGYEQYF.

This clonotype was recorded a few times. The chain carries TRBV5-6 and TRBJ2-7; D is possibly TRBD2 (6 bases). V was trimmed by 0 bases and J by 6 bases, leaving 13 bases between them. Germline-derived CDR1 and CDR2 are SGHDT and YYEEEE. This CDR3 region has 14 residues. In nucleotides, the CDR3 is TGTGCCAGCAGCTTGGGTCGACTAGTTGGCGAGCAGTACTTC. Protein product: CASSLGRLVGEQYF.

The J gene is TRBJ2-7, the V gene TRBV30; perhaps TRBD1 as D (5 bases). Between the trimmed V and J ends, which lost 5 bases and 3 bases, there was a span of 11 bases. CDR1 is GTSNPN and CDR2 is SVGIG in the germline V gene (reference sequence). This CDR3 has 12 amino acids. The CDR3 bases are TGTGCCTGGGGACCCCAGGGCTACGAGCAGTACTTC. It is translated as CAWGPQGYEQYF.

V is TRBV5-1 and J is TRBJ1-1; D remains unclear. CDR1 is SGHRS, CDR2 YFSETQ, per germline. The length of the CDR3 is 15 residues. V gave up 5 bases and J gave up 1 base, with 15 bases separating them. The CDR3 coding sequence is TGCGCCAGCAGACAACAATACCGGGGGAACACTGAAGCTTTCTTT. Translated, it gives CASRQQYRGNTEAFF.